This TCR beta chain was captured by sequencing in a study of T cells after somatic rescue of genetic block. V gave up 6 bases and J gave up 5 bases; unmatched junction bases: 7. The CDR3 runs 14 residues. Germline V gene lookup returns CDR1 ENHRY and CDR2 SYGVKD. Here immunoSEQ multiplex PCR was the method, and the copy in TCRdb shows in-frame clones only, minus some. The data hold more than 70,000 clones, with around 89% observed a single time. In its sample, this clone was seen once. The receptor was derived from a woman aged 18 to 35. V usage is TRBV10-3 and J usage is TRBJ1-3, with 7 bases fitting TRBD1. What was sequenced was peripheral blood mononuclear cells (PBMCs). The CDR3 region has the DNA TGTGCCATCAGGGCCGGGACAGAAAGAAACACCATATATTTT. Its translation: CAIRAGTERNTIYF.